This passage covers 7 T cell receptor beta chains from one sample sequenced in a study of shared clonotypes between healthy human individuals. The data were produced by immunoSEQ multiplex PCR, yet TCRdb's version contains in-frame clones alone and is incomplete. The table lists about 960,000 clones, over 75% of them singletons. Sequencing input: memory CD4+ T cells sorted from blood. The sample's subset: CD45RA-negative fraction. The receptor source for this set is a man younger than 35 in good health.

The chain recombines TRBV19 with TRBJ1-6; D is perhaps TRBD1 (6 bases). Germline assignment: CDR1 LNHDA and CDR2 SQIVND (reference sequence). V was trimmed by 0 bases and J by 7 bases, leaving 7 bases between them. The CDR3 is 14 amino acids. The CDR3, as DNA: TGTGCCAGTAGTATAGAACAGGGAAATTCACCCCTCCACTTT. It is translated as CASSIEQGNSPLHF.

V gene TRBV6-1 combines with J gene TRBJ1-3; D might be TRBD1 (6 bases). V dropped 7 bases and J dropped 4 bases, with 17 bases sitting between them. The CDR3 has 15 amino acids. CDR1 MNHNS and CDR2 SASEGT come from the germline V gene. In nucleotides, the CDR3 is TGTGCCAGCACCATAGGGGGAGGGAGCGGAAACACCATATATTTT. This encodes CASTIGGGSGNTIYF.

The gene calls are TRBV19 and TRBJ2-5; 10 bases are shared with TRBD1. This CDR3 has 14 amino acids. With V trimmed by 4 bases and J by 5 bases, 4 bases remained unmatched. Germline V gene sequence: CDR1 LNHDA, CDR2 SQIVND (reference sequence). The CDR3 bases are TGTGCCAGTAGTACTGGACAGGGGGTCGAGACCCAGTACTTC. Residues: CASSTGQGVETQYF.

This chain uses TRBV9 with TRBJ1-1; 7 bases align to TRBD1. Losses at the gene ends were 5 bases for V and 0 bases for J; bases not matched to a gene: 4. Looked up from germline, CDR1 is SGDLS and CDR2 is YYNGEE. The CDR3 runs to 14 residues. Written as DNA, the CDR3 is TGTGCCAGCAGTGAGGGACAGATGAACACTGAAGCTTTCTTT. It translates to CASSEGQMNTEAFF.

This clone was observed a handful of times. This chain joins TRBV5-5 and TRBJ2-1; 9 bases agree with TRBD1. In germline, CDR1 is SGHKS, CDR2 YYEKEE (reference sequence). The CDR3 is made up of 16 amino acids. V lost 4 bases and J lost 0; bases outside the gene matches: 5. The CDR3 region is CASSRTGEISYNEQFF. The CDR3 DNA follows: TGTGCCAGCAGCCGGACAGGGGAGATCTCCTACAATGAGCAGTTCTTC.

The chain recombines TRBV28 with TRBJ2-2; 7 bases match TRBD1. V lost 6 bases to trimming and J lost 0 bases; unmatched junction nucleotides: 7. This CDR3 is 16 amino acids long. From germline, CDR1 is MDHEN and CDR2 SYDVKM. The CDR3 coding sequence is TGTGCCAGCAGGCCCGGGACAGCCGCGAACACCGGGGAGCTGTTTTTT. This encodes CASRPGTAANTGELFF. Full variable domain (rest looked up from reference TRBV28 and TRBJ2-2): DVKVTQSSRYLVKRTGEKVFLECVQDMDHENMFWYRQDPGLGLRLIYFSYDVKMKEKGDIPEGYSVSREKKERFSLILESASTNQTSMYLCASRPGTAANTGELFFGEGSRLTVL.

The rearrangement joins TRBV30 to TRBJ1-1; 7 bases match TRBD1. Germline CDR1 reads GTSNPN; CDR2 reads SVGIG (reference sequence). The ends lost 3 bases at V and 4 bases at J; junction bases unmatched: 8. The CDR3 sequence is 14 residues long. In DNA, the CDR3 is TGTGCCTGGAGCTACGACAGGGTCGGCACTGAAGCTTTCTTT. Encoded protein: CAWSYDRVGTEAFF.